The source of this TCR beta chain is a study of T cell responses to AZD1222 COVID-19 vaccine. The method was immunoSEQ multiplex PCR; TCRdb's version includes in-frame clones alone and lacks a portion of them. The sample yields tens of thousands of clones, approximately 85% seen once. As regards this clone: What it binds is not known.

Study outcomes and limitations: Only 5 or 6 AZD1222 recipients were seropositive at baseline. Sampling captured repertoires only after the peak T cell response. The donor group comprised mostly white British people and more females; the analysis possibly underestimated clonal diversity.

Germline V gives CDR1 LNHNV, CDR2 YYDKDF (reference sequence). V shed 0 bases and J shed 9 bases, with 17 bases lying between them. The CDR3 is made up of 15 amino acids. The source material was peripheral blood, sampled 28 days after the second AZD1222 dose. The V and J genes are TRBV15 and TRBJ1-2; no clear D. The origin of this receptor is an adult who received the AZD1222 COVID-19 vaccine. Here the CDR3 reads CATSREAARTGSYTF. As DNA, the CDR3 is TGTGCCACCAGCAGAGAGGCGGCGAGGACTGGAAGCTACACCTTC.